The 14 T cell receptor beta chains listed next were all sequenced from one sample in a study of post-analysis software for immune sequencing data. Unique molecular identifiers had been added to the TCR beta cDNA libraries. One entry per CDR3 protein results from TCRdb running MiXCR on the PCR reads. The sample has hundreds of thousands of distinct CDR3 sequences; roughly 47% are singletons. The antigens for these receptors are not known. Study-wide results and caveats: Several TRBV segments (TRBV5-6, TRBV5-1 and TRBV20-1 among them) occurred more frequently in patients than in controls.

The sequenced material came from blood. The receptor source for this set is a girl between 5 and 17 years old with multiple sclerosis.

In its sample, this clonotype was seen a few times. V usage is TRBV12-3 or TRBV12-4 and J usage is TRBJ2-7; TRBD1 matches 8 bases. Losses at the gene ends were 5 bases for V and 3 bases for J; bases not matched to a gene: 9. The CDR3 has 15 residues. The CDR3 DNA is TGTGCCAGCAGTCACGGACAGGGTTCCCTCTACGAGCAGTACTTC. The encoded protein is CASSHGQGSLYEQYF.

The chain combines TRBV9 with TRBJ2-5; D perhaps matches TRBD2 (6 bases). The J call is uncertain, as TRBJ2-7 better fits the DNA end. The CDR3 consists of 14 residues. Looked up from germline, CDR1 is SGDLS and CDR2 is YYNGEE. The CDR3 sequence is CASSGQVIGSEQYF. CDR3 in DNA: TGTGCCAGCAGCGGCCAAGTAATCGGGAGCGAGCAGTACTTC.

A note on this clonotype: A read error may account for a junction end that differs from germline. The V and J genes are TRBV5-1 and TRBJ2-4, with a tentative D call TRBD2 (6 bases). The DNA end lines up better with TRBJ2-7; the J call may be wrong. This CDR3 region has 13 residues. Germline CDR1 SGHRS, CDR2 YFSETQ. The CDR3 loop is CTSSLEGLDEQYF. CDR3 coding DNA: TGTACCAGCAGCTTGGAGGGCCTGGACGAGCAGTACTTC.

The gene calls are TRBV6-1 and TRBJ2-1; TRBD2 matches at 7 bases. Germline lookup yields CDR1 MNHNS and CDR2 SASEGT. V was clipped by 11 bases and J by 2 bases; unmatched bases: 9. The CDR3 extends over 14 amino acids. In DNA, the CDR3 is TGTGCCTACTCCCTAGCGGACACCTACAATGAGCAGTTCTTC. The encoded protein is CAYSLADTYNEQFF.

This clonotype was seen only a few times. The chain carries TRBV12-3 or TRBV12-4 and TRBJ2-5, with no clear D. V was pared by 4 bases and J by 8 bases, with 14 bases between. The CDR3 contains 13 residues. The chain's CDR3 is CASSSPGPGTQYF. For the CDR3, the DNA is TGTGCCAGCAGTTCACCGGGCCCCGGAACCCAGTACTTC.

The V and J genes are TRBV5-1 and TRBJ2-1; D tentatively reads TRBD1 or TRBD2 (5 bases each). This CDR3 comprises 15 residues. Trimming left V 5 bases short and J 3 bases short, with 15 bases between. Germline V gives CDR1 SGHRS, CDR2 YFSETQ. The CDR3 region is CASRSTRGVYNEQFF. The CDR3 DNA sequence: TGCGCCAGCAGGTCTACTAGGGGCGTCTACAATGAGCAGTTCTTC. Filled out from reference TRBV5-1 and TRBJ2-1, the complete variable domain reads KAGVTQTPRYLIKTRGQQVTLSCSPISGHRSVSWYQQTPGQGLQFLFEYFSETQRNKGNFPGRFSGRQFSNSRSEMNVSTLELGDSALYLCASRSTRGVYNEQFFGPGTRLTVL.

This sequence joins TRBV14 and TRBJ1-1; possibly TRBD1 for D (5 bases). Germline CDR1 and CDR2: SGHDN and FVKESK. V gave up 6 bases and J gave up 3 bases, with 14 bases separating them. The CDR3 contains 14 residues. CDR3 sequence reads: CASSFQGIDTEAFF. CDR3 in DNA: TGTGCCAGCAGTTTCCAGGGAATTGACACTGAAGCTTTCTTT.

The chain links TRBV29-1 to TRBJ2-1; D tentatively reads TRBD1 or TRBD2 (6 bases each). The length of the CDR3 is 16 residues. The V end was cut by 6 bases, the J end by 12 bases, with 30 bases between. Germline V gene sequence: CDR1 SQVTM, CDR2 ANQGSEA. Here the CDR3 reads CSVRDIFGTAVSMQFF. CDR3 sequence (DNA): TGCAGCGTCCGGGACATTTTCGGGACTGCCGTCTCAATGCAGTTCTTC.

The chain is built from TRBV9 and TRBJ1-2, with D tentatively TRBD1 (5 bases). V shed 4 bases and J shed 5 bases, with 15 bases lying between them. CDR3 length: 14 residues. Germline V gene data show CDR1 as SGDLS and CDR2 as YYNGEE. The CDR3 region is CASSPDAGRYGYTF. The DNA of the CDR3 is TGTGCCAGCAGCCCCGACGCAGGGAGGTATGGCTACACCTTC.

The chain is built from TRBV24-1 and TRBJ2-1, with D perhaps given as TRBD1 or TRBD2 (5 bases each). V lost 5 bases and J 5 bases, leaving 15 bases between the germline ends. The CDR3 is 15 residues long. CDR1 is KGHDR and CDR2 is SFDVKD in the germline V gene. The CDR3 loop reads CATSVRGQINNEQFF. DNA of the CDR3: TGTGCCACCAGTGTTCGGGGCCAGATTAACAATGAGCAGTTCTTC.

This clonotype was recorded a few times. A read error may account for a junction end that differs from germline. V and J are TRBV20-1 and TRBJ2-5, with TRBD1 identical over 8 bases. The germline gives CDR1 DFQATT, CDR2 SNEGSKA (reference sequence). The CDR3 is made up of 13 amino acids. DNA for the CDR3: TGCAGTGCTAGAAGGCAGGGGGCAGAGGCCCAGTACTTC. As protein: CSARRQGAEAQYF.

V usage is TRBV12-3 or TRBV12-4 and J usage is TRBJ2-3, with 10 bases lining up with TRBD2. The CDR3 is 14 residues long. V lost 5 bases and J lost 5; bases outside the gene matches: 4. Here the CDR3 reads CASSSGGALDTQYF. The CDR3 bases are TGTGCCAGCAGTAGCGGGGGGGCGCTAGATACGCAGTATTTT.

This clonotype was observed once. The CDR3 here is CASSPKAGGGYGYTF. The CDR3, as DNA: TGTGCCAGCAGCCCGAAGGCGGGCGGTGGTTATGGCTACACCTTC. The chain couples TRBV7-2 to TRBJ1-2; D is unclear. V gave up 5 bases and J gave up 5 bases, with 18 bases separating them. CDR1 SGHTA and CDR2 FQGNSA come from the germline V gene. This CDR3 contains 15 residues. Full variable domain (rest looked up from reference TRBV7-2 and TRBJ1-2): GAGVSQSPSNKVTEKGKDVELRCDPISGHTALYWYRQSLGQGLEFLIYFQGNSAPDKSGLPSDRFSAERTGGSVSTLTIQRTQQEDSAVYLCASSPKAGGGYGYTFGSGTRLTVV.

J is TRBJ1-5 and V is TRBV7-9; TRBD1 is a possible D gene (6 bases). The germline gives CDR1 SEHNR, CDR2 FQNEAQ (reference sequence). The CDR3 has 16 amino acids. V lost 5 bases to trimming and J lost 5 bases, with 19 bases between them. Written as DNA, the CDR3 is TGTGCCAGCAGCCTAGGGTGGGGGGCGGTCGATCAGCCCCAGCATTTT. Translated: CASSLGWGAVDQPQHF.